The 19 T cell receptor beta chains in this list originate from one sample, sequenced in a study of blood T cell repertoires in COVID-19. Sequencing used immunoSEQ multiplex PCR; TCRdb keeps in-frame clones, though not all of them. The sample lists 200,000 to 250,000 clones; about 94% were seen once. Sample: peripheral blood. The receptors originated from a man in his sixties with COVID-19, enrolled during active disease.

The chain couples TRBV27 to TRBJ2-2; D not resolved. Between the trimmed V and J ends, which lost 7 bases and 1 base, there was a span of 13 bases. This CDR3 is 15 amino acids long. Germline V lookup: CDR1 MNHEY, CDR2 SMNVEV (reference sequence). The CDR3 spells CASTGLRGNTGELFF. DNA for the CDR3: TGTGCCAGCACCGGGTTGCGAGGGAACACCGGGGAGCTGTTTTTT.

This rearrangement joins TRBV29-1 to TRBJ2-7; D perhaps matches TRBD2 (6 bases). V gave up 0 bases and J gave up 9 bases, with 9 bases separating them. The CDR3 is 11 amino acids. CDR1 and CDR2 (germline): SQVTM, ANQGSEA. CDR3 in amino acids: CSVEEKGGQYF. CDR3 coding DNA: TGCAGCGTTGAAGAGAAGGGAGGGCAGTACTTC.

The chain's CDR3 is CASSEGLNNEQFF. The CDR3 DNA sequence: TGCGCCAGCAGCGAGGGATTAAACAATGAGCAGTTCTTC. This chain links TRBV5-1 with TRBJ2-1, with D tentatively TRBD2 (5 bases). The V and J ends lost 4 bases and 5 bases respectively, with 10 bases between them. Germline CDR1 reads SGHRS; CDR2 reads YFSETQ. The CDR3 consists of 13 residues.

The chain combines TRBV2 with TRBJ1-5; 11 positions agree with TRBD1. After removal of 6 bases from V and 6 bases from J, the junction contained 1 base not matched to a gene. CDR1 SNHLY and CDR2 FYNNEI come from the germline V gene. The CDR3 runs 13 residues. The CDR3 nucleotides are TGTGCCAGCAGGGGACAGGGGGGTCAGCCCCAGCATTTT. Translation gives CASRGQGGQPQHF.

CDR3 sequence (DNA): TGTGCCAGCAGCTTATCCCGACTCGAGGAGCAGTTCTTC. Amino acid sequence: CASSLSRLEEQFF. The chain has TRBV7-3 and TRBJ2-1; D not certain. The CDR3 contains 13 residues. CDR1 SGHTA and CDR2 FQGTGA come from the germline V gene. Trimming pared 2 bases from V and 10 bases from J, leaving 12 bases between.

The chain links TRBV7-2 to TRBJ1-3, with 7 nucleotides matching TRBD1. J was trimmed by 4 bases and V by 5 bases; bases with no gene match: 8. Germline values: CDR1 SGHTA, CDR2 FQGNSA. This CDR3 comprises 15 residues. Here the CDR3 reads CASSRDRAQGNTIYF. In nucleotides, the CDR3 is TGTGCCAGCAGCCGTGACAGGGCTCAGGGAAACACCATATATTTT.

This clone was found once. In nucleotides, the CDR3 is TGTGCCAGCAGCTCCCTCCCGGGCCAAGGGGGAGGGAACTATGGCTACACCTTC. Translated, it gives CASSSLPGQGGGNYGYTF. V and J are TRBV3-1 (or the pseudogene TRBV3-2) and TRBJ1-2; perhaps TRBD1 as D (6 bases). Germline V lookup: CDR1 LGHDT, CDR2 YNNKEL (reference sequence). With 5 bases removed from V and 2 bases from J, the gap between germline ends came to 24 bases. This CDR3 spans 18 amino acids.

In this sample, this clone turned up once. This sequence joins TRBV3-1 (or the pseudogene TRBV3-2) and TRBJ1-2; 10 bases line up with TRBD1. The CDR3 has 14 residues. Germline CDR1 reads LGHDT; CDR2 reads YNNKEL (reference sequence). V shed 3 bases, J shed 8 bases, and the junction held 6 bases outside the gene matches. This CDR3 is CASSHRDRGGGYTF. Written as DNA, the CDR3 is TGTGCCAGCAGCCACCGGGACAGGGGCGGAGGCTACACCTTC.

The chain couples TRBV12-3 or TRBV12-4 to TRBJ1-1; the D gene is possibly TRBD1 (5 bases). Trimming pared 4 bases from V and 6 bases from J, leaving 9 bases between. The CDR3 runs 12 residues. CDR3 DNA sequence: TGTGCCAGCAGTTCCAGGGTTGCTGAAGCTTTCTTT. The encoded protein is CASSSRVAEAFF.

The V and J genes are TRBV10-1 and TRBJ2-5; D is possibly TRBD1 (6 bases). V shed 3 bases and J shed 6 bases, with 11 bases lying between them. The CDR3 is made up of 13 amino acids. Germline loops: CDR1 WNHNN, CDR2 SYGVQD (reference sequence). The chain's CDR3 is CASSEGRGKTQYF. In DNA, the CDR3 is TGCGCCAGCAGTGAAGGCAGGGGAAAGACCCAGTACTTC.

In this sample, this clone turned up once. The V call is TRBV11-2, the J call TRBJ1-1, with D possibly TRBD1 on 6 matching bases. V was cut by 2 bases and J by 6 bases, with 25 bases left in between. Germline values: CDR1 SGHAT, CDR2 FQNNGV. The CDR3 totals 18 residues. The CDR3 here is CASSLMGRGPSLSPEAFF. DNA for the CDR3: TGTGCCAGCAGCTTAATGGGCAGGGGTCCGTCCCTTAGTCCTGAAGCTTTCTTT.

This clone occurred once. V is TRBV6-6 and J is TRBJ1-2; 8 bases agree with TRBD1. V was pared by 8 bases and J by 0 bases, with 5 bases of the junction left unmatched. CDR1 MNHNY and CDR2 SVGAGI come from the germline V gene (reference sequence). This CDR3 is 14 amino acids long. The DNA of the CDR3 is TGTGCCAGCGGGGCAGGGGGCGCTAACTATGGCTACACCTTC. Its translation is CASGAGGANYGYTF.

This chain joins TRBV6-5 and TRBJ2-7; 8 bases are shared with TRBD2. The germline CDR1 and CDR2 sequences are MNHEY and SVGAGI. The ends lost 10 bases at V and 5 bases at J; junction bases unmatched: 10. The CDR3 is made up of 13 amino acids. In nucleotides, the CDR3 is TGTGCCACCAACGGACTAGCTCGGAACGAGCAGTACTTC. Translated, it gives CATNGLARNEQYF.

This chain links TRBV11-3 with TRBJ2-1; no clear D. This CDR3 comprises 16 residues. V lost 5 bases, J lost 0 bases, and 14 bases lay in between. Germline CDR1 reads SGHNT; CDR2 reads YENEEA. The CDR3 loop is CASSGGYSSSYNEQFF. The CDR3 DNA reads TGTGCCAGCAGCGGCGGCTATTCGAGCTCCTACAATGAGCAGTTCTTC.

The genes are TRBV15 and TRBJ2-2; 9 bases are shared with TRBD2. The CDR3 covers 16 residues. Trimming took 3 bases from V and 6 from J; bases not matched to a gene: 8. Germline lookup yields CDR1 LNHNV and CDR2 YYDKDF (reference sequence). This chain's CDR3 is CATSSTAGGRPGELFF. DNA for the CDR3: TGTGCCACCAGCAGTACAGCGGGAGGAAGGCCCGGGGAGCTGTTTTTT.

This sequence joins TRBV4-3 and TRBJ2-2; 8 positions match TRBD2. From germline, CDR1 is LGHNA and CDR2 YSLEER. V shed 0 bases, J shed 1 base, and the junction held 4 bases outside the gene matches. CDR3 size: 17 residues. In DNA, the CDR3 is TGCGCCAGCAGCCAAGATCCCAGCGGGAGGAACACCGGGGAGCTGTTTTTT. Protein sequence: CASSQDPSGRNTGELFF.

The chain carries TRBV7-6 and TRBJ2-5; no firm D call. V lost 0 bases and J lost 8, with 4 bases in between. The germline V gene has CDR1 SGHVS and CDR2 FNYEAQ. This CDR3 contains 11 residues. The CDR3 DNA reads as TGTGCCAGCAGCTTAGCGACTACCCAGTACTTC. Translation: CASSLATTQYF.

The gene calls are TRBV9 and TRBJ2-2, with 9 nucleotides matching TRBD2. V trimming: 2 bases; J trimming: 2 bases; junction bases outside the gene matches: 7. CDR1 and CDR2 (germline): SGDLS, YYNGEE. The CDR3 is made up of 17 amino acids. CDR3 nucleotide sequence: TGTGCCAGCAGCGTTATGGCTAGCGGGACAAACACCGGGGAGCTGTTTTTT. Its protein product is CASSVMASGTNTGELFF.

In this sample, this clone turned up a few times. V gene TRBV6-6 combines with J gene TRBJ1-1; 8 bases fit TRBD1. This CDR3 comprises 14 residues. Germline CDR1 and CDR2: MNHNY and SVGAGI (reference sequence). V lost 8 bases and J lost 5; bases outside the gene matches: 10. CDR3 sequence (DNA): TGTGCCAGCCATCGCCGGGACAGGAAAACTGAAGCTTTCTTT. Its translation: CASHRRDRKTEAFF.